Below, 20 T cell receptor beta chains from the same sample are listed, as sequenced in a study of T cell responses to AZD1222 COVID-19 vaccine. The method was immunoSEQ multiplex PCR; TCRdb's version includes in-frame clones alone and lacks a portion of them. The sample comprises roughly 200,000 clones, 91% of which are singletons, and over 1.5% rests with the top ten. The source was peripheral blood, collected 28 days after the second AZD1222 dose. The receptors originated from an adult who received the AZD1222 COVID-19 vaccine.

The chain links TRBV2 to TRBJ2-1; no definite D call. V shed 4 bases and J shed 6 bases, with 13 bases lying between them. This CDR3 contains 14 residues. Germline V gene lookup returns CDR1 SNHLY and CDR2 FYNNEI. This CDR3 is CASSAQYPINEQFF. The CDR3 nucleotides are TGTGCCAGCAGTGCTCAATACCCAATCAATGAGCAGTTCTTC.

The chain joins TRBV12-3 or TRBV12-4 to TRBJ1-5; unclear D gene. The germline V and J ends were trimmed by 4 bases and 5 bases, with 3 bases remaining between them. The length of the CDR3 is 11 residues. The CDR3 DNA reads TGTGCCAGCAGTTCTCATCAGCCCCAGCATTTT. This codes for CASSSHQPQHF.

The chain has TRBV18 and TRBJ1-2; TRBD1 matches at 7 bases. V dropped 1 base and J dropped 6; count of bases not matched to a gene: 2. CDR1 and CDR2 (germline): KGHSH, LQKENI. This CDR3 has 13 residues. This CDR3 is CASSPRDRDGYTF. The CDR3 nucleotides are TGTGCCAGCTCACCACGCGACAGGGATGGCTACACCTTC.

V is TRBV3-1 (or the pseudogene TRBV3-2) and J is TRBJ2-7, with unresolved D. CDR1 and CDR2 from the germline V gene are LGHDT and YNNKEL (reference sequence). The length of the CDR3 is 15 residues. V shed 2 bases and J shed 2 bases, with 13 bases lying between them. The CDR3 reads CASSQRVREAYEQYF. DNA of the CDR3: TGTGCCAGCAGCCAAAGGGTCAGAGAAGCCTACGAGCAGTACTTC.

The chain links TRBV7-9 to TRBJ1-4, with 7 positions matching TRBD1. Germline CDR1 is SEHNR and CDR2 is FQNEAQ (reference sequence). Trimming took 5 bases from V and 8 from J; bases not matched to a gene: 11. The CDR3 consists of 15 residues. CDR3 loop: CASSQPSRQGEKLFF. The CDR3 bases are TGTGCCAGCAGCCAACCTTCGAGACAGGGAGAAAAACTGTTTTTT.

This chain joins TRBV29-1 and TRBJ2-5; D call uncertain. There are 13 residues in the CDR3. Trimming removed 6 bases at V and 2 bases at J, with 13 bases between. Germline values: CDR1 SQVTM, CDR2 ANQGSEA. The CDR3 protein is CSVLGRLQETQYF. The DNA for the CDR3 is TGCAGCGTCCTAGGGCGCCTTCAAGAGACCCAGTACTTC.

The V gene is TRBV4-3, the J gene TRBJ2-2; possibly TRBD1 for D (5 bases). Trimming left V 3 bases short and J 2 bases short, with 13 bases between. The CDR3 runs to 16 residues. The germline V gene encodes CDR1 LGHNA and CDR2 YSLEER. CDR3 in amino acids: CASSHGQGLNTGELFF. The CDR3 DNA follows: TGCGCCAGCAGCCACGGGCAGGGTCTTAACACCGGGGAGCTGTTTTTT.

This sequence joins TRBV15 and TRBJ1-1; no firm D call. Germline-derived CDR1 and CDR2 are LNHNV and YYDKDF (reference sequence). Trimming cost V 1 base and J 1 base, with 7 bases left between them. This CDR3 has 14 residues. CDR3 protein: CATSRGTRNTEAFF. The CDR3 DNA follows: TGTGCCACCAGCAGAGGGACCAGGAACACTGAAGCTTTCTTT.

This clone was seen a few times. This sample also contains other DNA sequences that code for the same CDR3. This rearrangement joins TRBV4-3 to TRBJ2-7; 7 nucleotides line up with TRBD1. From germline, CDR1 is LGHNA and CDR2 YSLEER. Germline trimming cut 5 bases from V and 2 bases from J; bases unmatched to any gene: 3. The CDR3 extends over 13 amino acids. CDR3 sequence: CASSAGTAYEQYF. DNA of the CDR3: TGCGCCAGCAGCGCCGGGACAGCCTACGAGCAGTACTTC.

The V call is TRBV5-4, the J call TRBJ2-7; D is possibly TRBD2 (5 bases). Trimming took off 4 bases at V and 2 bases at J, with 10 bases between the two ends. The CDR3 is 13 residues long. CDR1 SGHNT and CDR2 YYREEE come from the germline V gene (reference sequence). CDR3 region: CASSLTGTYEQYF. CDR3 coding DNA: TGTGCCAGCAGCCTTACCGGGACCTACGAGCAGTACTTC.

The chain joins TRBV7-2 to TRBJ1-2; D perhaps matches TRBD1 (5 bases). Trimming took off 4 bases at V and 8 bases at J, with 17 bases between the two ends. Germline CDR1 SGHTA, CDR2 FQGNSA. The CDR3 totals 14 residues. CDR3 residues: CASSSGHRSEGYTF. The CDR3 DNA is TGTGCCAGCAGCTCAGGGCACCGCTCGGAGGGCTACACCTTC.

The J gene is TRBJ2-1, the V gene TRBV4-1; 8 bases fit TRBD2. There are 15 residues in the CDR3. The germline gives CDR1 MGHRA, CDR2 YSYEKL. Unmatched junction bases numbered 12, after V lost 4 bases and J lost 10 bases. In DNA form, the CDR3 reads TGCGCCAGCAGCCCACGACTTAGCGGGGCAGGCGAGCAGTTCTTC. As protein: CASSPRLSGAGEQFF.

CDR3 protein: CASSPEFDEQFF. CDR3 nucleotide sequence: TGTGCCAGCTCACCAGAGTTTGATGAGCAGTTCTTC. The J gene is TRBJ2-1, the V gene TRBV18; D call uncertain. Germline CDR1 and CDR2: KGHSH and LQKENI. Trimming stripped 2 bases from V and 8 bases from J, with 7 bases between. The CDR3 runs to 12 residues.

This chain links TRBV28 with TRBJ2-3; 8 nucleotides align to TRBD2. CDR3 length: 15 residues. Germline CDR1 is MDHEN and CDR2 is SYDVKM. V shed 7 bases and J 1 base; nucleotides not matched to a gene: 7. CDR3 in amino acids: CASKTGGAGTDTQYF. The CDR3 region has the DNA TGTGCCAGCAAGACCGGGGGGGCGGGCACAGATACGCAGTATTTT.

The rearrangement joins TRBV29-1 to TRBJ2-3; tentatively, D is TRBD1 (8 bases). V gave up 7 bases and J gave up 3 bases, with 17 bases separating them. The CDR3 has 14 residues. CDR1 is SQVTM, CDR2 ANQGSEA, per germline. CDR3 residues: CSAKQGGGTDTQYF. DNA of the CDR3: TGCAGCGCTAAACAGGGGGGAGGGACAGATACGCAGTATTTT.

J is TRBJ2-1 and V is TRBV6-2 or TRBV6-3, with 7 bases identical to TRBD1. Germline V gives CDR1 MNHEY, CDR2 SVGEGT. The CDR3 extends over 14 amino acids. The ends lost 1 base at V and 10 bases at J; junction bases unmatched: 7. CDR3 region: CASSYLTGFREQFF. CDR3 nucleotides: TGTGCCAGCAGTTACTTGACAGGGTTCAGGGAGCAGTTCTTC.

The gene calls are TRBV27 and TRBJ2-4; 10 bases fit TRBD1. The J segment lost 1 base and the V segment lost 3 bases, leaving 18 bases of the junction unmatched. Germline values: CDR1 MNHEY, CDR2 SMNVEV (reference sequence). CDR3 length: 21 residues. For the CDR3, the DNA is TGTGCCAGCAGTTTTCGGGCCCGGGACAGGGGCCGGGGATACGCCAAAAACATTCAGTACTTC. Amino acids: CASSFRARDRGRGYAKNIQYF.

The chain uses TRBV2 and TRBJ1-3; 10 bases map to TRBD1. V lost 10 bases, J lost 4 bases, and 4 bases stayed unmatched. This CDR3 region has 13 residues. Germline lookup yields CDR1 SNHLY and CDR2 FYNNEI. CDR3 nucleotides: TGTGCCACTAGGGACAGGGGCGGAAACACCATATATTTT. Protein: CATRDRGGNTIYF.

This rearrangement joins TRBV15 to TRBJ2-7, with TRBD2 matching over 10 bases. J gave up 7 bases and V 0 bases, and 9 bases lay outside the gene matches. Germline values: CDR1 LNHNV, CDR2 YYDKDF (reference sequence). This CDR3 contains 16 residues. The CDR3 sequence: CATSRDWLAGVGEQYF. The DNA for the CDR3 is TGTGCCACCAGCAGAGATTGGCTAGCGGGAGTGGGAGAGCAGTACTTC.

The chain recombines TRBV19 with TRBJ1-5; tentatively, D is TRBD1 (6 bases). The CDR3 runs 15 residues. CDR1 and CDR2 from the germline V gene are LNHDA and SQIVND (reference sequence). The ends were cut back, 9 bases at V and 0 bases at J, with 15 bases in the middle. CDR3 sequence reads: CASIPRGYSNQPQHF. DNA for the CDR3: TGTGCCAGCATACCTAGGGGGTATAGCAATCAGCCCCAGCATTTT. The variable domain in full, completed from reference TRBV19 and TRBJ1-5, reads DGGITQSPKYLFRKEGQNVTLSCEQNLNHDAMYWYRQDPGQGLRLIYYSQIVNDFQKGDIAEGYSVSREKKESFPLTVTSAQKNPTAFYLCASIPRGYSNQPQHFGDGTRLSIL.